One sample yielded the 15 T cell receptor beta chains listed below, sequenced in a study of low-dose radiotherapy and immunotherapy resistance in tumors. Stated time point: after trial treatment. Documented treatment: LDRT plus nivolumab, ipilimumab, low-dose cyclophosphamide and aspirin (RACIN trial). First-strand cDNA used TRAV- and TRBV-specific primers, covering alpha and beta chains. Over roughly 19 PCR cycles, TCRs were amplified from a constant-region primer and V-primer adapter. In TCRdb, the reads were re-called with MiXCR into one record per CDR3 protein. The sample has 30,000 or so distinct CDR3 sequences, around 47% seen once. The material was PBMCs, obtained after low-dose radiotherapy plus immunotherapy. These receptors all stem from a male donor with gallbladder cancer.

This clonotype is labeled medium-sized. The chain recombines TRBV6-2 or TRBV6-3 with TRBJ2-6; D is unresolved. Trimming pared 5 bases from V and 0 bases from J, leaving 8 bases between. The CDR3 totals 15 residues. CDR1 is MNHEY, CDR2 SVGEGT, per germline. The CDR3 DNA is TGTGCCAGCAGTGGTAAGAGCTCTGGGGCCAACGTCCTGACTTTC. Protein product: CASSGKSSGANVLTF.

This clonotype has just a few counts. A far larger clone is just one base off, so this is likely a read error. The rearrangement uses TRBV2 and TRBJ2-1, with 7 bases lining up with TRBD1. This CDR3 has 14 residues. CDR1 and CDR2 from the germline V gene are SNHLY and FYNNEI. The junction had 17 bases not matched to a gene; V was cut back by 11 bases and J by 10 bases. As DNA, the CDR3 is TGTGCCGTGACCTGGGACAGAAGCTCCTACGAGCAGTTCTTC. Residues: CAVTWDRSSYEQFF.

Only a few counts were recorded for this clonotype. The chain joins TRBV29-1 to TRBJ2-2; D gene uncertain. V lost 7 bases to trimming and J lost 2 bases, with 8 bases between them. This CDR3 is 12 amino acids long. Germline CDR1 and CDR2: SQVTM and ANQGSEA. CDR3 DNA: TGCAGCGCCCGAGACAACACCGGGGAGCTGTTTTTT. Amino acids: CSARDNTGELFF.

The gene calls are TRBV7-2 and TRBJ2-7; TRBD2 matches 12 bases. CDR3 length equals 22 residues. With V trimmed by 2 bases and J by 3 bases, 23 bases remained unmatched. Germline CDR1 is SGHTA and CDR2 is FQGNSA. CDR3 sequence reads: CASSLHRPKGTSGSSSNYEQYF. CDR3 coding DNA: TGTGCCAGCAGCTTACATCGTCCGAAAGGGACTAGCGGGTCCTCGTCTAACTACGAGCAGTACTTC.

This clonotype was seen once. The V and J genes are TRBV5-1 and TRBJ2-2; no clear D gene. V dropped 6 bases and J dropped 6 bases, with 6 bases sitting between them. CDR1 SGHRS and CDR2 YFSETQ come from the germline V gene. This CDR3 is 11 amino acids long. CDR3 sequence: CASTESGELFF. CDR3 DNA: TGCGCCAGCACGGAGTCCGGGGAGCTGTTTTTT.

This clonotype came up many times. This chain joins TRBV5-6 and TRBJ1-2, with D hard to call. The V gene's germline CDR1 is SGHDT and CDR2 YYEEEE. Between the trimmed V and J ends, which lost 3 bases and 2 bases, there was a span of 5 bases. CDR3 size: 12 residues. CDR3 nucleotides: TGTGCCAGCAGCTCCGGGAACTATGGCTACACCTTC. Protein sequence: CASSSGNYGYTF.

The chain recombines TRBV7-2 with TRBJ1-1, with TRBD1 matching over 8 bases. The J segment lost 5 bases and the V segment lost 0 bases, leaving 5 bases of the junction unmatched. The CDR3 contains 15 residues. Germline V gene sequence: CDR1 SGHTA, CDR2 FQGNSA. CDR3 loop: CASSLAQGAHTEAFF. CDR3 coding DNA: TGTGCCAGCAGCTTAGCGCAGGGGGCGCATACTGAAGCTTTCTTT.

At least ten counts were recorded for this clonotype. Here the CDR3 DNA reads TGCAGCGCTGAGGAGATTTCTAGACAGGGGGACTATAGTGGGACCCAGTACTTC. Translating it yields CSAEEISRQGDYSGTQYF. V and J are TRBV29-1 and TRBJ2-5, with TRBD1 matching 9 bases. With V trimmed by 7 bases and J by 7 bases, 25 bases remained unmatched. Germline V gives CDR1 SQVTM, CDR2 ANQGSEA. This CDR3 has 18 residues.

This clonotype was found a few times. This chain connects TRBV5-5 to TRBJ1-5; D is undetermined. The V and J ends lost 1 base and 3 bases respectively, with 17 bases between them. The V gene's germline CDR1 is SGHKS and CDR2 YYEKEE (reference sequence). CDR3 length: 17 residues. The CDR3 loop is CASSLSGSRGLNQPQHF. The CDR3 DNA reads TGTGCCAGCAGCTTGTCTGGGTCTCGCGGCCTCAATCAGCCCCAGCATTTT.

The J gene is TRBJ1-1, the V gene TRBV28; no clear D. CDR1 and CDR2 from the germline V gene are MDHEN and SYDVKM. V was shortened by 3 bases and J by 2 bases, with 10 bases between the two germline ends. The CDR3 has 14 residues. CDR3 sequence reads: CASSFTRINTEAFF. The CDR3 region has the DNA TGTGCCAGCAGTTTCACGAGAATAAACACTGAAGCTTTCTTT.

The sample holds one count of this clonotype. J is TRBJ2-3 and V is TRBV7-9, with TRBD2 matching over 8 bases. CDR1 is SEHNR and CDR2 is FQNEAQ in the germline V gene (reference sequence). V gave up 3 bases and J gave up 4 bases; unmatched junction bases: 6. This CDR3 spans 15 amino acids. CDR3 region: CASSLRRGAPDTQYF. In nucleotides, the CDR3 is TGTGCCAGCAGCTTGAGGCGGGGGGCCCCAGATACGCAGTATTTT.

This clonotype was observed a single time. A far more abundant clone sits one base away, making this likely a read error. CDR3 in DNA: TGTGCTAGTGGTCCAAGAGAGTACACTGAAGCTTTCTTT. This codes for CASGPREYTEAFF. V and J are TRBV7-3 and TRBJ1-1; D is unresolved. CDR1 SGHTA and CDR2 FQGTGA come from the germline V gene. This CDR3 contains 13 residues.

This clonotype is medium-sized within its sample. The chain employs TRBV10-3 and TRBJ1-3, with D perhaps matching TRBD1 (6 bases). From germline, CDR1 is ENHRY and CDR2 SYGVKD. This CDR3 contains 15 residues. V was clipped by 6 bases and J by 6 bases, with 18 bases between them. The CDR3 sequence is CAIRATGPLENTIYF. In DNA form, the CDR3 reads TGTGCCATCAGGGCAACAGGGCCCCTGGAAAACACCATATATTTT.

This clonotype appeared a single time. The chain joins TRBV5-6 to TRBJ2-5; the D gene is possibly TRBD2 (6 bases). CDR1 and CDR2 from the germline V gene are SGHDT and YYEEEE. CDR3 size: 14 residues. V lost 3 bases, J lost 5 bases, and 14 bases lay in between. This CDR3 reads CASSSTGEEETQYF. Here the CDR3 DNA reads TGTGCCAGCAGCTCTACCGGGGAGGAGGAGACCCAGTACTTC.

This clonotype counts as medium-sized. The J gene is TRBJ1-1, the V gene TRBV1; the tabulated D call, TRBD1, remains unverified against the DNA. TRBV1 counts as a pseudogene. The CDR3 loop spans 18 amino acids. The CDR3 reads CASSQGPAQELGLAEAFF. DNA of the CDR3: TGTGCCAGCAGCCAAGGGCCGGCACAGGAGCTAGGGTTGGCTGAAGCTTTCTTT.